This T cell receptor beta chain was obtained from a study of blood T cell repertoires in COVID-19. Overall study context: Samples taken during acute and convalescent COVID-19 were collected in the United States, Italy and Spain.

The trim removed 4 bases at V and 8 bases at J, leaving 10 bases unmatched. The CDR3 extends over 13 amino acids. CDR1 GTSNPN and CDR2 SVGIG come from the germline V gene (reference sequence). In the study's own analysis: Amplified reference gene primers provided the basis for estimating nucleated cell counts. Profiling relied on immunoSEQ multiplex PCR, and the TCRdb table lists in-frame clones only, not all of them. From that table come the V and J calls and clone size; the DNA was used to work out D and trimming. This repertoire shows under 350,000 clones, 70% to 90% found once; its top ten account for 11%.

The chain employs TRBV30 and TRBJ1-2, with 7 bases aligning to TRBD1. The TCR comes from an older woman with acute or convalescent COVID-19. The specimen was peripheral blood. The CDR3 sequence is CAWNTAQGWGYTF. As DNA, the CDR3 is TGTGCCTGGAACACAGCACAGGGGTGGGGCTACACCTTC.